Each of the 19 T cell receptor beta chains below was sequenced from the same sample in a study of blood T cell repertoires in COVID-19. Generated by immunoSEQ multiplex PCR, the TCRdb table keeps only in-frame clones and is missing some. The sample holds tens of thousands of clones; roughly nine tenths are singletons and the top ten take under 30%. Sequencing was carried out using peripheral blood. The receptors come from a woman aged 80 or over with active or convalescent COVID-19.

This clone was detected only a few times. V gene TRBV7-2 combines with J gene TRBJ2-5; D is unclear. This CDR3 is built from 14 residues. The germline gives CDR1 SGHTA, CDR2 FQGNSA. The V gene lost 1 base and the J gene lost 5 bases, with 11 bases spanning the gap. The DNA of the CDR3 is TGTGCCAGCAGCTTAGGGCCGTCCTGGGAGACCCAGTACTTC. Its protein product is CASSLGPSWETQYF.

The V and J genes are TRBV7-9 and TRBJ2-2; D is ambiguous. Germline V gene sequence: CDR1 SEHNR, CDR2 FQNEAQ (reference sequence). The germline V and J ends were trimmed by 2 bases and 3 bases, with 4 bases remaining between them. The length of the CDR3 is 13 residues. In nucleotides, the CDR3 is TGTGCCAGCAGCTTACGTGACACCGGGGAGCTGTTTTTT. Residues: CASSLRDTGELFF. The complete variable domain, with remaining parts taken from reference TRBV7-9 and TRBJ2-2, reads DTGVSQNPRHKITKRGQNVTFRCDPISEHNRLYWYRQTLGQGPEFLTYFQNEAQLEKSRLLSDRFSAERPKGSFSTLEIQRTEQGDSAMYLCASSLRDTGELFFGEGSRLTVL.

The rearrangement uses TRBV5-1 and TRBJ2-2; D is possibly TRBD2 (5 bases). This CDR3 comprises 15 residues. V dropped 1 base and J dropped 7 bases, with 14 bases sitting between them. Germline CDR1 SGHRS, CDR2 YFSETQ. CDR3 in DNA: TGCGCCAGCAGCTTGATACGGGGAACTGGCGGGGAGCTGTTTTTT. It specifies CASSLIRGTGGELFF.

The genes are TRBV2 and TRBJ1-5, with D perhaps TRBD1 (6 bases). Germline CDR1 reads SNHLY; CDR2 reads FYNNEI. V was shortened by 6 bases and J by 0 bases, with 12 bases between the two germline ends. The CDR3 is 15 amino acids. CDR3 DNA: TGTGCCAGCAGGGGGGGGGCTTATAGCAATCAGCCCCAGCATTTT. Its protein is CASRGGAYSNQPQHF.

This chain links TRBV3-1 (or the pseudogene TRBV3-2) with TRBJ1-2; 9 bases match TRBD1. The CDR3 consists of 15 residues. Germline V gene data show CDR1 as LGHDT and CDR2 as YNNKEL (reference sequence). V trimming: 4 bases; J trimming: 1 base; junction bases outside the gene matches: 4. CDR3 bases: TGTGCCAGCAGCCGACAGGGGGGTATTAACTATGGCTACACCTTC. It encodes CASSRQGGINYGYTF.

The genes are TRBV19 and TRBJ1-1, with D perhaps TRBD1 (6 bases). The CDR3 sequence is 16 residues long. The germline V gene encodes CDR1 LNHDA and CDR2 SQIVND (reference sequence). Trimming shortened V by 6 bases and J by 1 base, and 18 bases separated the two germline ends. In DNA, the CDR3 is TGTGCCAGTAGATACTCCAGGGGCAAGAAGAACACTGAAGCTTTCTTT. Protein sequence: CASRYSRGKKNTEAFF.

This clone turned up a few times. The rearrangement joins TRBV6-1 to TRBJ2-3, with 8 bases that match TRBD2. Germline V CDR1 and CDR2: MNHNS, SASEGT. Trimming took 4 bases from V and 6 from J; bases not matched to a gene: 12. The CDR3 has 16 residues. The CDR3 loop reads CASSVQRGITGDTQYF. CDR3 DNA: TGTGCCAGCAGTGTACAGCGGGGGATTACTGGTGATACGCAGTATTTT.

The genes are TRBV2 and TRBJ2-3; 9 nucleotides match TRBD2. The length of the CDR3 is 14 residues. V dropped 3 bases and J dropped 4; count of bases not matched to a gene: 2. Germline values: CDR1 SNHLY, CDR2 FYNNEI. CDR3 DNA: TGTGCCAGCAGTGATAGGACTAGCGCAGATACGCAGTATTTT. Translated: CASSDRTSADTQYF.

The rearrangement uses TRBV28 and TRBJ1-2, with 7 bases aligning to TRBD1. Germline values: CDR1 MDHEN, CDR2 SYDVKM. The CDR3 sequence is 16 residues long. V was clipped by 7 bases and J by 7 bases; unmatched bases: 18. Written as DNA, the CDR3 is TGTGCCAGCACCACAAGCGGAGGGGGCAATTTTCTTGGCTACACCTTC. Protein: CASTTSGGGNFLGYTF.

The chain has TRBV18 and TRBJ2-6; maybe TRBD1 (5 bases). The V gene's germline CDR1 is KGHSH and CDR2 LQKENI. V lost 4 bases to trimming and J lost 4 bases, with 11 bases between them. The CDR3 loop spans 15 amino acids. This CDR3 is CASSQGQAGANVLTF. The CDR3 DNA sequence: TGTGCCAGCTCACAAGGACAAGCCGGGGCCAACGTCCTGACTTTC.

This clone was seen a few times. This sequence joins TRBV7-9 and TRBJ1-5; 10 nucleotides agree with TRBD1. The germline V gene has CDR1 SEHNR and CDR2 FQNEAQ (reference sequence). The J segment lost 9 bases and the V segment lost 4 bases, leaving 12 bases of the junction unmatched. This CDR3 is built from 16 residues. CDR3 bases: TGTGCCAGCAGCTCGCCGGGACAGGGGACGGGAGGGCCCCAGCATTTT. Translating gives CASSSPGQGTGGPQHF.

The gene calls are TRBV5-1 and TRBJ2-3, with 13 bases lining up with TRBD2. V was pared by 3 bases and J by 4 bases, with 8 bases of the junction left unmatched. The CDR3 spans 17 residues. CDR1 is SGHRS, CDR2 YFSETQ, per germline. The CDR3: CASSSWTSGGIADTQYF. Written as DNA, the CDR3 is TGCGCCAGCAGCTCCTGGACTAGCGGGGGCATAGCAGATACGCAGTATTTT.

The CDR3 is CASSQDSAEGGYTF. The CDR3 region has the DNA TGTGCCAGCAGCCAAGATTCAGCCGAGGGCGGCTACACCTTC. This sequence joins TRBV3-1 (or the pseudogene TRBV3-2) and TRBJ1-2; D uncertain. The CDR3 sequence is 14 residues long. The ends were cut back, 0 bases at V and 8 bases at J, with 13 bases in the middle. CDR1 and CDR2 from the germline V gene are LGHDT and YNNKEL (reference sequence).

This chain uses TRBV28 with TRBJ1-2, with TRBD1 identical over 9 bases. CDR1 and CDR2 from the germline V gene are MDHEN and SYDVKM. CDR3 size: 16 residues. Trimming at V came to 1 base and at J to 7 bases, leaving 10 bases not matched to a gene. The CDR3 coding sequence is TGTGCCAGCAGTTTATCTACCGGGACAGGGTCGATTGGCTACACCTTC. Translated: CASSLSTGTGSIGYTF.

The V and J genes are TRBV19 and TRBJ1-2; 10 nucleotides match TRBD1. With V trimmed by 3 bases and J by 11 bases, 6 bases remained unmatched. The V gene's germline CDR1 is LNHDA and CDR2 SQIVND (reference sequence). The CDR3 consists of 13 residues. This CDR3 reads CASSMTGGAGYTF. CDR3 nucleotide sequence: TGTGCCAGTAGTATGACAGGGGGCGCCGGTTACACCTTC.

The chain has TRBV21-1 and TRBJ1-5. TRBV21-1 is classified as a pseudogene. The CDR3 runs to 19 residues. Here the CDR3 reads CASSKVYGGRAHSNQPQHF. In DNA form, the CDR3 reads TGTGCCAGCAGCAAAGTATACGGGGGGAGGGCACATAGCAATCAGCCCCAGCATTTT.

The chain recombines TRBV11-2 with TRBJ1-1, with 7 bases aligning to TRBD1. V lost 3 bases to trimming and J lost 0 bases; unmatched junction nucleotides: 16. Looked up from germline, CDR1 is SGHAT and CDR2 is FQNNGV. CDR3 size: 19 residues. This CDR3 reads CASSLRGQTGVGMNTEAFF. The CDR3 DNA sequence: TGTGCCAGCAGCTTGAGGGGACAAACAGGGGTAGGGATGAACACTGAAGCTTTCTTT.

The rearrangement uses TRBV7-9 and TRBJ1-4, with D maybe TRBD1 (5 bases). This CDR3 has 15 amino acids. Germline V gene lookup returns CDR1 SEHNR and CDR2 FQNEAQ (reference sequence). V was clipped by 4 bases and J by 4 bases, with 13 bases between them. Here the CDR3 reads CASSSSGGNNEKLFF. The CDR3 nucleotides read TGTGCCAGCAGCTCGTCGGGGGGAAATAATGAAAAACTGTTTTTT.

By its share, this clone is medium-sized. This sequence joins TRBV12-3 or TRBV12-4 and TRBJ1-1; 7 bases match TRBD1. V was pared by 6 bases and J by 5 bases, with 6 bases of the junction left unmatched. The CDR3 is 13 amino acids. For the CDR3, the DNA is TGTGCCAGCAGGGAGGGGGCGCGGACTGAAGCTTTCTTT. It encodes CASREGARTEAFF.